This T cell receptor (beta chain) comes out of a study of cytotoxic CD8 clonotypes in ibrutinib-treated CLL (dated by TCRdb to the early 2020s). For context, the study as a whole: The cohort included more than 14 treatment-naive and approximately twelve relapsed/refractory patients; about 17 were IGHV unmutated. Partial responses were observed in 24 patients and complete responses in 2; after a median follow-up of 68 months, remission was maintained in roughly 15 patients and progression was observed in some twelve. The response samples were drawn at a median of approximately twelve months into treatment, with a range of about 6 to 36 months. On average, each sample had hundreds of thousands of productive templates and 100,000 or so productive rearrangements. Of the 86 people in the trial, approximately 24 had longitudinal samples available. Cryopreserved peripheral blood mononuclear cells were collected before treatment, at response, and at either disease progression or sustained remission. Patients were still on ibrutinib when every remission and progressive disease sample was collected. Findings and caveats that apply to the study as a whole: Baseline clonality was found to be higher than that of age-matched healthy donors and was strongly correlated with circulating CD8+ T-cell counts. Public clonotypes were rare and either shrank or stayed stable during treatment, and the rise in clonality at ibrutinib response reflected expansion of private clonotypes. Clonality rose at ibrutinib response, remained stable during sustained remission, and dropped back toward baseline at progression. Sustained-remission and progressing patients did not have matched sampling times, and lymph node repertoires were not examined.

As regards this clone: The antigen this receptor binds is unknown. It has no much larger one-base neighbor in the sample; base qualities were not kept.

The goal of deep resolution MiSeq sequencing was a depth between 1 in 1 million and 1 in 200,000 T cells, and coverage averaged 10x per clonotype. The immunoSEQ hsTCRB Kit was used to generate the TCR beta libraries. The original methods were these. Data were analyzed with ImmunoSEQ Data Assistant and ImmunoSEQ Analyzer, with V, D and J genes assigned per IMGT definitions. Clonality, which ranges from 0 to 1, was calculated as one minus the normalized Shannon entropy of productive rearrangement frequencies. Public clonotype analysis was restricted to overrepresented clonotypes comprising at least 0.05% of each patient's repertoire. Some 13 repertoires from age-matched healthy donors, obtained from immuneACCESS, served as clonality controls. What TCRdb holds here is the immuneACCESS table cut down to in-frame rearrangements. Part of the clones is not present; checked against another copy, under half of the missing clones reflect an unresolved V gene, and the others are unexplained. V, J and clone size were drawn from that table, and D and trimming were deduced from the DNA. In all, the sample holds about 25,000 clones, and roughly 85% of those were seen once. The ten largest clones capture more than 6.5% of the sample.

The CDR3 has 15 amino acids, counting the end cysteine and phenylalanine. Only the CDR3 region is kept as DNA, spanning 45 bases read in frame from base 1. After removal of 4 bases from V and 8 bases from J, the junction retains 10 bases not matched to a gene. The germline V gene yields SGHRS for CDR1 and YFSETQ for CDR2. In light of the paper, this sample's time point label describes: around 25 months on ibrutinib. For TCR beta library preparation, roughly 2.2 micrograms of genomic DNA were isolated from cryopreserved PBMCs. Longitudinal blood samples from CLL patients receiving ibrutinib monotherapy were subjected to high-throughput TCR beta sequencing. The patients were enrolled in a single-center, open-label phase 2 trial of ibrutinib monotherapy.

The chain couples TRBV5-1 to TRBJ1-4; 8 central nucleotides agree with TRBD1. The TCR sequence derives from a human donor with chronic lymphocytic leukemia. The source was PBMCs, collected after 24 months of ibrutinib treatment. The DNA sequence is TGCGCCAGCAGCCAGAGACAGGGGTTAAGGGAAAAACTGTTTTTT. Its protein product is CASSQRQGLREKLFF.